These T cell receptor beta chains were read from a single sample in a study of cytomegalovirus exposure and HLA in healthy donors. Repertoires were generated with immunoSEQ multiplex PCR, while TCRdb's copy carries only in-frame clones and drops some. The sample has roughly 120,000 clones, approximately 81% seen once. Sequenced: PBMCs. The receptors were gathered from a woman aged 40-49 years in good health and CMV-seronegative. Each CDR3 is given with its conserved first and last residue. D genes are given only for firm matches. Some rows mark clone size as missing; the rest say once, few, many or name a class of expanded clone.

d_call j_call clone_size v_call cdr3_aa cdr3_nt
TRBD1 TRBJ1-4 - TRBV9 CASSPGQPNEKLFF TGTGCCAGCAGCCCGGGACAGCCGAATGAAAAACTGTTTTTT
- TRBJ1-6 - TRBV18 CASSPAPNSPLHF TGTGCCAGCTCACCCGCGCCGAATTCACCCCTCCACTTT
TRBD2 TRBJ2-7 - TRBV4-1 CASSQGGIGYEQYF TGCGCCAGCAGCCAGGGGGGGATTGGATACGAGCAGTACTTC
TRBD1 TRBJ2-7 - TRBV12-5 CASGLPSPSGLTGVNYEQYF TGTGCTAGTGGTTTGCCTTCTCCCTCGGGGCTGACAGGGGTTAACTACGAGCAGTACTTC
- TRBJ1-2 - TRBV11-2 CASSLEGGGYTF TGTGCCAGCAGCCTGGAGGGGGGGGGCTACACCTTC
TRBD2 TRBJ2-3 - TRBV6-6 CASSSPGGSFLTQYF TGTGCCAGCAGTTCCCCCGGGGGGTCCTTCCTTACGCAGTATTTT
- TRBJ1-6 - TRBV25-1 CASSETSGRGLHF TGTGCCAGCAGTGAAACCTCAGGACGGGGCCTCCACTTT
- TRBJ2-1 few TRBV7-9 CASNGAGVNNEQFF TGTGCCAGCAATGGGGCAGGGGTCAACAATGAGCAGTTCTTC
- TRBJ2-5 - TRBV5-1 CASSLGTAIQETQYF TGCGCCAGCAGCTTGGGGACAGCTATACAAGAGACCCAGTACTTC
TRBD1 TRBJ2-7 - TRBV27 CAAGGRGYEQYF TGTGCCGCAGGGGGAAGAGGATACGAGCAGTACTTC
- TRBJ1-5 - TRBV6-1 CASSEDGGAIQPQHF TGTGCCAGCAGTGAAGACGGGGGGGCTATTCAGCCCCAGCATTTT
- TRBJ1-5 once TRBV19 CASSDRNSNQPQHF TGTGCCAGTAGTGACAGGAATAGTAATCAGCCCCAGCATTTT
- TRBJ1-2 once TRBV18 CASSPATEYGYTF TGTGCCAGCTCACCAGCGACAGAGTATGGCTACACCTTC
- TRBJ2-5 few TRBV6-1 CASSNRDWETQYF TGTGCCAGCAGTAACCGGGACTGGGAGACCCAGTACTTC
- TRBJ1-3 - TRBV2 CASSRGTSGNTIYF TGTGCCAGCAGCCGGGGGACCTCTGGAAACACCATATATTTT
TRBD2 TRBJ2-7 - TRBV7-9 CSSSLASGRAESSYEQYF TGTTCCAGCAGCTTAGCTAGCGGGAGGGCCGAGTCCTCCTACGAGCAGTACTTC
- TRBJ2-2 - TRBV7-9 CSSSVQGSGELFF TGTTCCAGCAGCGTGCAGGGTTCCGGGGAGCTGTTTTTT
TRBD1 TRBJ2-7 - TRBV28 CASSRNDDRGGRYGRSYEQYF TGTGCCAGCAGCCGAAACGACGACAGGGGGGGTAGGTATGGAAGGTCCTACGAGCAGTACTTC
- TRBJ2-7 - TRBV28 CASSGAMRLGGEQYF TGTGCCAGCAGTGGGGCGATGCGGCTGGGGGGAGAGCAGTACTTC
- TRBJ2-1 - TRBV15 CATSRDAVPPYNEQFF TGTGCCACCAGCAGAGACGCGGTCCCCCCCTACAATGAGCAGTTCTTC
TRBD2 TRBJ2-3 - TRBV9 CASSVAPSGRSGTDTQYF TGTGCCAGCAGCGTAGCTCCTAGCGGGAGGAGCGGCACAGATACGCAGTATTTT
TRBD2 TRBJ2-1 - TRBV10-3 CAISEGLAGAGEQFF TGTGCCATCAGTGAGGGACTAGCGGGAGCGGGTGAGCAGTTCTTC
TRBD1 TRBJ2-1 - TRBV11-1 CASSDRGRNEQFF TGTGCCAGCTCGGACAGGGGGCGGAATGAGCAGTTCTTC
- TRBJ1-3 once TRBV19 CASRQGPRYTGNTIYF TGTGCCAGCCGGCAGGGTCCCCGGTATACTGGAAACACCATATATTTT
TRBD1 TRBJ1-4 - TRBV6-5 CASSYSGSGGEKLFF TGTGCCAGCAGTTACTCGGGGTCAGGGGGTGAAAAACTGTTTTTT
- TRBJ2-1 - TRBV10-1 CASSRGPTRFNEQFF TGCGCCAGCAGTAGGGGCCCAACACGTTTCAATGAGCAGTTCTTC
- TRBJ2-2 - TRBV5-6 CASSLALTGANTGELFF TGTGCCAGCAGCTTGGCCCTTACAGGTGCGAACACCGGGGAGCTGTTTTTT
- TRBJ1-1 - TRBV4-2 CASSQAQGKMNTEAFF TGTGCCAGCAGCCAAGCTCAGGGAAAAATGAACACTGAAGCTTTCTTT
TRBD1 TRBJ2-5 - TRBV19 CASSRDRGETQYF TGTGCCAGTAGTAGGGACAGGGGAGAGACCCAGTACTTC
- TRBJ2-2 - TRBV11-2 CASSLDPPGWDTGELFF TGTGCCAGCAGCTTAGATCCCCCAGGGTGGGACACCGGGGAGCTGTTTTTT
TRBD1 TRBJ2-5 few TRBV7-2 CASSRTGGEAQYF TGTGCCAGCAGCCGGACAGGGGGAGAGGCCCAGTACTTC
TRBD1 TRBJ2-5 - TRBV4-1 CASSQVSGGETQYF TGCGCCAGCAGCCAAGTTTCAGGGGGTGAGACCCAGTACTTC
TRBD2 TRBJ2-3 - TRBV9 CASSATGTSSTDTQYF TGTGCCAGCAGCGCAACCGGGACTAGCAGCACAGATACGCAGTATTTT
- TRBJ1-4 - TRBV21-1 CASSKTVRAETNEKLFF TGTGCCAGCAGCAAAACGGTCAGGGCGGAAACTAATGAAAAACTGTTTTTT
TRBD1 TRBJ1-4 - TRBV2 CASSENRGEEKLFF TGTGCCAGCAGTGAGAACAGGGGAGAGGAAAAACTGTTTTTT
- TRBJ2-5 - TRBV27 CASSLSLAGETQYF TGTGCCAGCAGTTTATCCCTAGCAGGAGAGACCCAGTACTTC
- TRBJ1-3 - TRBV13 CASSFQGQGRKSGNTIYF TGTGCCAGCAGCTTCCAGGGGCAAGGGCGGAAATCTGGAAACACCATATATTTT
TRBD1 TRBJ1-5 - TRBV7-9 CASSLVGTGGNQPQHF TGTGCCAGCAGCTTAGTAGGGACAGGGGGCAATCAGCCCCAGCATTTT
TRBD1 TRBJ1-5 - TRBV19 CASRVLGDSQPQHF TGTGCCAGTAGGGTTTTAGGGGACAGTCAGCCCCAGCATTTT
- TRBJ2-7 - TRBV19 CASSAQTRSYEQYF TGTGCCAGTAGTGCCCAGACACGATCCTACGAGCAGTACTTC
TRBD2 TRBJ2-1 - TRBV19 CASSMTSGGPSSYNEQFF TGTGCCAGTAGTATGACTAGCGGGGGGCCCAGCTCCTACAATGAGCAGTTCTTC
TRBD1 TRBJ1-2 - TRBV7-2 CASSLAPGTGGKYGYTF TGTGCCAGCAGCTTAGCCCCGGGGACAGGGGGCAAATATGGCTACACCTTC
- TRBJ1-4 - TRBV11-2 CASSPPGSTNEKLFF TGTGCCAGCAGCCCCCCAGGGTCAACTAATGAAAAACTGTTTTTT
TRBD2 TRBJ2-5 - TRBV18 CASSPARELKTQYF TGTGCCAGCTCACCCGCGCGGGAGCTGAAGACCCAGTACTTC
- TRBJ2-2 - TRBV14 CASSQQAGLRAGELFF TGTGCCAGCAGCCAGCAAGCAGGGCTAAGGGCCGGGGAGCTGTTTTTT
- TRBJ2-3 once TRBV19 CASSDSGLSTDTQYF TGTGCCAGTAGCGATAGCGGACTTAGCACAGATACGCAGTATTTT
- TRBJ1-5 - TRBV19 CASSFLGVNQPQHF TGTGCCAGTAGTTTCCTCGGGGTTAATCAGCCCCAGCATTTT